The sequence of this T cell receptor (beta chain) was determined in a study of regulatory T cells in long-lasting Graves disease. Study-wide results and limits: For persistent Graves' patients, TCR diversity was lower than for newly diagnosed ones.

CDR3-region Arm-PCR and iRepertoire HTBI primers produced the TCR beta libraries. TCRdb ran MiXCR on the multiplex PCR reads and lists one entry per CDR3 protein. The table includes more than 400,000 distinct CDR3 sequences, 16% detected once. Time point meaning: newly diagnosed GD, antithyroid drugs for less than 3 months. Extracted RNA from PBMCs served as the source of the TCR library. Each of the patients was recruited from an endocrinology department situated in Xi'an, China. About this clonotype: The antigen is undetermined. A much larger clone lies a single base off, so this may be a read error.

This CDR3 has 12 amino acids. Trimming cost V 4 bases and J 5 bases; bases outside gene matches: 1. Germline V CDR1 and CDR2: GTSNPN, SVGIG (reference sequence). These data were also filed under a second study, of T cells in Graves' hyperthyroidism and ophthalmopathy. That paper adds: Among thyroid clonotypes expanded above 0.001, most also appeared in blood.

J is TRBJ2-2 and V is TRBV30, with TRBD2 identical over 7 bases. The origin of this receptor is a man aged 40-49 years with Graves disease. The sample consisted of peripheral blood mononuclear cells (PBMCs), taken at new diagnosis, from a patient treated with antithyroid drugs. The DNA of the CDR3 is TGTGCCTGGACAGCGGGGACCGGGGAGCTGTTTTTT. Protein product: CAWTAGTGELFF. The entire variable domain, with the rest obtained from reference TRBV30 and TRBJ2-2, is as follows: SQTIHQWPATLVQPVGSPLSLECTVEGTSNPNLYWYRQAAGRGLQLLFYSVGIGQISSEVPQNLSASRPQDRQFILSSKKLLLSDSGFYLCAWTAGTGELFFGEGSRLTVL.